A selection of T cell receptor beta chains follows, all from one sample in a study of cytomegalovirus exposure and HLA in healthy donors. Only in-frame clones appear in the TCRdb table, and some are missing; sequencing was by immunoSEQ multiplex PCR. The sample includes about 120,000 clones, more than 65% seen only once; the top ten take roughly 6%. Sequencing used PBMCs. Receptors were obtained from a man between 18 and 35 years old in good health and CMV-seropositive. CDR3s include the opening cysteine and the closing phenylalanine or tryptophan. A D gene is named only where the DNA matches it firmly. Clone size appears in some rows only: once, few, many, or a class for an expanded clone.

clone_size: .; j_call: TRBJ1-3; d_call: TRBD1; v_call: TRBV18; cdr3_aa: CASSPLDRPNTIYF; cdr3_nt: TGTGCCAGCTCACCCCTGGACAGGCCCAACACCATATATTTT
clone_size: .; j_call: TRBJ1-4; d_call: TRBD1; v_call: TRBV5-1; cdr3_aa: CASSLGQGFEKLFF; cdr3_nt: TGCGCCAGCAGCTTGGGACAGGGGTTTGAAAAACTGTTTTTT
clone_size: .; j_call: TRBJ2-7; d_call: .; v_call: TRBV11-2; cdr3_aa: CASSLGGSSFYEQYF; cdr3_nt: TGTGCCAGCAGCTTAGGCGGATCCTCTTTTTACGAGCAGTACTTC
clone_size: .; j_call: TRBJ1-6; d_call: .; v_call: TRBV27; cdr3_aa: CASSLSGSDSPLHF; cdr3_nt: TGTGCCAGCAGTTTATCTGGTTCGGATTCACCCCTCCACTTT
clone_size: .; j_call: TRBJ1-5; d_call: TRBD1; v_call: TRBV2; cdr3_aa: CASSEGHRGPQHF; cdr3_nt: TGTGCCAGCAGTGAAGGGCACAGGGGACCCCAGCATTTT
clone_size: .; j_call: TRBJ1-5; d_call: TRBD1; v_call: TRBV6-6; cdr3_aa: CASSYNGQGTNQPQHF; cdr3_nt: TGTGCCAGCAGTTACAATGGACAGGGGACAAATCAGCCCCAGCATTTT
clone_size: .; j_call: TRBJ1-2; d_call: .; v_call: TRBV30; cdr3_aa: CACSPNYGYTF; cdr3_nt: TGTGCCTGCTCCCCGAACTATGGCTACACCTTC
clone_size: .; j_call: TRBJ1-2; d_call: .; v_call: TRBV5-1; cdr3_aa: CASTRGGNYGYTF; cdr3_nt: TGCGCCAGCACCCGTGGGGGGAACTATGGCTACACCTTC
clone_size: .; j_call: TRBJ1-5; d_call: .; v_call: TRBV7-9; cdr3_aa: CASSFVWTADSNQPQHF; cdr3_nt: TGTGCCAGCAGCTTTGTCTGGACAGCAGATAGCAATCAGCCCCAGCATTTT
clone_size: .; j_call: TRBJ1-5; d_call: .; v_call: TRBV27; cdr3_aa: CASSLQGPGQPQHF; cdr3_nt: TGTGCCAGCAGTTTACAGGGGCCGGGGCAGCCCCAGCATTTT
clone_size: .; j_call: TRBJ1-5; d_call: .; v_call: TRBV19; cdr3_aa: CASSIQVGQPQHF; cdr3_nt: TGTGCCAGTAGTATTCAGGTGGGTCAGCCCCAGCATTTT
clone_size: .; j_call: TRBJ1-1; d_call: .; v_call: TRBV4-1; cdr3_aa: CASNGSPVNTEAFF; cdr3_nt: TGCGCCAGCAACGGGTCGCCCGTGAACACTGAAGCTTTCTTT
clone_size: .; j_call: TRBJ2-1; d_call: .; v_call: TRBV29-1; cdr3_aa: CSVGGVGNEQFF; cdr3_nt: TGCAGCGTTGGCGGAGTTGGCAATGAGCAGTTCTTC
clone_size: .; j_call: TRBJ2-1; d_call: TRBD2; v_call: TRBV7-3; cdr3_aa: CASSLSAGVEQFF; cdr3_nt: TGTGCCAGCAGCTTATCAGCGGGAGTGGAGCAGTTCTTC
clone_size: few; j_call: TRBJ1-4; d_call: .; v_call: TRBV27; cdr3_aa: CASSMGLLGEKLFF; cdr3_nt: TGTGCCAGCAGTATGGGCCTCCTGGGTGAAAAACTGTTTTTT
clone_size: once; j_call: TRBJ2-7; d_call: TRBD1; v_call: TRBV5-8; cdr3_aa: CASSLGQATVYEQYF; cdr3_nt: TGTGCCAGCAGTCTTGGACAGGCGACCGTCTACGAGCAGTACTTC
clone_size: .; j_call: TRBJ1-2; d_call: .; v_call: TRBV6-6; cdr3_aa: CASSLDNTNYGYTF; cdr3_nt: TGTGCCAGCAGCCTGGACAATACTAACTATGGCTACACCTTC
clone_size: .; j_call: TRBJ2-1; d_call: .; v_call: TRBV7-3; cdr3_aa: CASGAGPSYNEQFF; cdr3_nt: TGTGCCAGCGGGGCAGGACCCTCCTACAATGAGCAGTTCTTC
clone_size: .; j_call: TRBJ2-1; d_call: TRBD2; v_call: TRBV5-1; cdr3_aa: CASSWGTSGDSDNEQFF; cdr3_nt: TGCGCCAGCAGCTGGGGGACTAGCGGGGACTCGGACAATGAGCAGTTCTTC
clone_size: .; j_call: TRBJ2-1; d_call: TRBD1; v_call: TRBV19; cdr3_aa: CASSIGDRVTNEQFF; cdr3_nt: TGTGCCAGTAGTATCGGGGACAGGGTAACCAATGAGCAGTTCTTC
clone_size: few; j_call: TRBJ2-7; d_call: .; v_call: TRBV7-9; cdr3_aa: CASSHTGSYEQYF; cdr3_nt: TGTGCCAGCAGCCATACAGGCTCCTACGAGCAGTACTTC
clone_size: .; j_call: TRBJ1-6; d_call: TRBD1; v_call: TRBV19; cdr3_aa: CASSNDRGGSYNSPLHF; cdr3_nt: TGTGCCAGTAGTAACGACAGGGGAGGCTCCTATAATTCACCCCTCCACTTT
clone_size: .; j_call: TRBJ1-5; d_call: TRBD1; v_call: TRBV4-1; cdr3_aa: CASSYRTGRNQPQHF; cdr3_nt: TGCGCCAGCAGCTATAGGACAGGGCGAAATCAGCCCCAGCATTTT